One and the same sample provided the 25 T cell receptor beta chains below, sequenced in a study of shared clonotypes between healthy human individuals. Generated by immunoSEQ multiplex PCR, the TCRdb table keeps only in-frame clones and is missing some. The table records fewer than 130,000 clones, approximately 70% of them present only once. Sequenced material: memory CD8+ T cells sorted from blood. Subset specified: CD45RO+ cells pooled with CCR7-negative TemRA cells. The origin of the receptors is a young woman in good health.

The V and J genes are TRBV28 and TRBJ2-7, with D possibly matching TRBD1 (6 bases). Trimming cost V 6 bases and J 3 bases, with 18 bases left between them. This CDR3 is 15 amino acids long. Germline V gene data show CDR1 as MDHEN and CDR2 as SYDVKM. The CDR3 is CASRFGAGVIYEQYF. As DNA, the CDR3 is TGTGCCAGCAGATTTGGAGCAGGGGTAATCTACGAGCAGTACTTC.

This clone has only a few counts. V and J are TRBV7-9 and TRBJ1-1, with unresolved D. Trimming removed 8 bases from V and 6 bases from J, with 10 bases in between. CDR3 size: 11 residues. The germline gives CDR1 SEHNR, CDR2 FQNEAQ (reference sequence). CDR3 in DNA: TGTGCCAGCGGCCCCGGGGCTGAAGCTTTCTTT. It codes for CASGPGAEAFF.

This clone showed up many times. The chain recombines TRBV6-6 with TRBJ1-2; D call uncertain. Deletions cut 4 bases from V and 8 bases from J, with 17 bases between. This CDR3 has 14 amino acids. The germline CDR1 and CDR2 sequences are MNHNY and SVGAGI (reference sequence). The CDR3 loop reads CASSSHSGEIGYTF. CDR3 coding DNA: TGTGCCAGCAGTTCTCACAGCGGAGAAATCGGCTACACCTTC.

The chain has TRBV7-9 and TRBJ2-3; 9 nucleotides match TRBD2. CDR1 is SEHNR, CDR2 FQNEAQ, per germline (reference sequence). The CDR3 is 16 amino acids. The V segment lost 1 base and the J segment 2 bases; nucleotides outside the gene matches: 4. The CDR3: CASSLVGLAPTDTQYF. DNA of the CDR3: TGTGCCAGCAGCTTAGTTGGACTAGCGCCCACAGATACGCAGTATTTT.

The CDR3 loop is CASSLASPGDQPQHF. The CDR3, as DNA: TGTGCCAGCAGCTTAGCAAGCCCCGGAGATCAGCCCCAGCATTTT. The rearrangement links TRBV7-9 to TRBJ1-5; D is unresolved. Germline V gene sequence: CDR1 SEHNR, CDR2 FQNEAQ (reference sequence). V was cut by 0 bases and J by 5 bases, with 11 bases left in between. This CDR3 spans 15 amino acids.

The CDR3 DNA sequence: TGCGCCAGCAGCCAATCGGGAGCTAGCGGTTACGAGCAGTACTTC. It yields the protein CASSQSGASGYEQYF. V gene TRBV4-1 combines with J gene TRBJ2-7, with 7 positions matching TRBD2. Germline values: CDR1 MGHRA, CDR2 YSYEKL. Losses at the gene ends were 2 bases for V and 4 bases for J; bases not matched to a gene: 8. This CDR3 spans 15 amino acids.

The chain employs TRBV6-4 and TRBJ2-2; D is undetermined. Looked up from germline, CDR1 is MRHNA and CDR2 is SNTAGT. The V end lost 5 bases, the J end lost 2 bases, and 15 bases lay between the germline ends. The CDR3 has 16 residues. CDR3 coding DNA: TGTGCCAGCAGTTACCGGGTAACGGTTAACACCGGGGAGCTGTTTTTT. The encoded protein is CASSYRVTVNTGELFF.

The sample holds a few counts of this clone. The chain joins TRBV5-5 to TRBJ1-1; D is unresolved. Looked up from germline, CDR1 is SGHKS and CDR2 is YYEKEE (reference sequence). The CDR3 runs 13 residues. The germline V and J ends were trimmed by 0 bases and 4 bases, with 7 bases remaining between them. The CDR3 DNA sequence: TGTGCCAGCAGCTTGGATTGGGGCACTGAAGCTTTCTTT. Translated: CASSLDWGTEAFF. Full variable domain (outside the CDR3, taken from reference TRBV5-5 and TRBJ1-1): DAGVTQSPTHLIKTRGQQVTLRCSPISGHKSVSWYQQVLGQGPQFIFQYYEKEERGRGNFPDRFSARQFPNYSSELNVNALLLGDSALYLCASSLDWGTEAFFGQGTRLTVV.

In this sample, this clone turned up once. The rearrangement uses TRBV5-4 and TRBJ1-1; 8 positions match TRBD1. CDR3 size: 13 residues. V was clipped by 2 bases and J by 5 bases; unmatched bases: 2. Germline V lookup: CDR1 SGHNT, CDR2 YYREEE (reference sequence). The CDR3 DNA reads TGTGCCAGCAGCTTTAGACAGGGGACTGAAGCTTTCTTT. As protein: CASSFRQGTEAFF.

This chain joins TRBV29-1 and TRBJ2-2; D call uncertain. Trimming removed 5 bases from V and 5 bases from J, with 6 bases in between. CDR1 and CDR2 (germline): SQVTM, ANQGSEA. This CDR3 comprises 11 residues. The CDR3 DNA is TGCAGCGTTCTGGGAACCGGGGAGCTGTTTTTT. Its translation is CSVLGTGELFF.

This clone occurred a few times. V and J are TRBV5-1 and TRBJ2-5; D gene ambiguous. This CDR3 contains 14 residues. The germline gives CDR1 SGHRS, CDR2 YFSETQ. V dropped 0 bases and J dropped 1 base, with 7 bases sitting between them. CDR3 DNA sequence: TGCGCCAGCAGCTTGGATTCCGTCCAAGAGACCCAGTACTTC. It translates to CASSLDSVQETQYF.

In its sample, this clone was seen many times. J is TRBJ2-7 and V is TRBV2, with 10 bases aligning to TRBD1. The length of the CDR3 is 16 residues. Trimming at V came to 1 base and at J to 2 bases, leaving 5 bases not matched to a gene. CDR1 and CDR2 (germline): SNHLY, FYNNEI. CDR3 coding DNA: TGTGCCAGCAGTGAAGGTTGGGGACAGGGGACCTACGAGCAGTACTTC. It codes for CASSEGWGQGTYEQYF.

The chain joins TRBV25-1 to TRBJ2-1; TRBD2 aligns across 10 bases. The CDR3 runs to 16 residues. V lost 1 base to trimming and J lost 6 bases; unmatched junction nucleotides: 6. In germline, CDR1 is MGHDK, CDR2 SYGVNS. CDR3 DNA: TGTGCCAGCAGTGAATCCACTAGCGGGAATTCCAATGAGCAGTTCTTC. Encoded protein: CASSESTSGNSNEQFF. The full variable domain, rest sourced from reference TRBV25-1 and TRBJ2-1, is EADIYQTPRYLVIGTGKKITLECSQTMGHDKMYWYQQDPGMELHLIHYSYGVNSTEKGDLSSESTVSRIRTEHFPLTLESARPSHTSQYLCASSESTSGNSNEQFFGPGTRLTVL.

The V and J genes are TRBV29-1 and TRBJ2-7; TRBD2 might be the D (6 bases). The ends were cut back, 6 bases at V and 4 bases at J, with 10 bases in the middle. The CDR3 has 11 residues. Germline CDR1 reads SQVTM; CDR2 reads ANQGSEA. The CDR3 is CSVRREYEQYF. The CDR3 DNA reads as TGCAGCGTGAGGAGGGAGTACGAGCAGTACTTC.

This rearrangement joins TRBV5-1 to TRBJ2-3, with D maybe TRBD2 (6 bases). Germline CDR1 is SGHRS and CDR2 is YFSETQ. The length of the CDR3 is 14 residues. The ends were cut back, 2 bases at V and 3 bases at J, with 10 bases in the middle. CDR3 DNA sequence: TGCGCCAGCAGCTTCGGGAGTGGGACAGATACGCAGTATTTT. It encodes CASSFGSGTDTQYF.

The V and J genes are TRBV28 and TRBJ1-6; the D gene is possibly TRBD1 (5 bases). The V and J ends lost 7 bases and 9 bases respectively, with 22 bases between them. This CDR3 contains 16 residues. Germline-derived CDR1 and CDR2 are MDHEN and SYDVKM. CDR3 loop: CASNLRPGRWGSPLHF. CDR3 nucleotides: TGTGCCAGCAACCTCCGGCCGGGGCGTTGGGGTTCACCCCTCCACTTT.

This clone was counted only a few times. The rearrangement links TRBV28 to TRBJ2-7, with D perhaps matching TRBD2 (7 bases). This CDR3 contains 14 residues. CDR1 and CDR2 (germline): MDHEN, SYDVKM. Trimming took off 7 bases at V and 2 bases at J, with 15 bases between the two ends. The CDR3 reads CASTTGREPYEQYF. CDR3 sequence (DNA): TGTGCCAGCACCACAGGGAGGGAGCCCTACGAGCAGTACTTC. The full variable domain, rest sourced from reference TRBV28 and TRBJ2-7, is DVKVTQSSRYLVKRTGEKVFLECVQDMDHENMFWYRQDPGLGLRLIYFSYDVKMKEKGDIPEGYSVSREKKERFSLILESASTNQTSMYLCASTTGREPYEQYFGPGTRLTVT.

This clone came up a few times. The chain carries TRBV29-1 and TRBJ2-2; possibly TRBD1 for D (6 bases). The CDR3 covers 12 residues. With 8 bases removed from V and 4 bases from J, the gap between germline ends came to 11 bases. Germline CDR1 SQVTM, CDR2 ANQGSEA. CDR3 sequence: CSITGFTGELFF. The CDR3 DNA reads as TGCAGCATTACAGGGTTCACCGGGGAGCTGTTTTTT.

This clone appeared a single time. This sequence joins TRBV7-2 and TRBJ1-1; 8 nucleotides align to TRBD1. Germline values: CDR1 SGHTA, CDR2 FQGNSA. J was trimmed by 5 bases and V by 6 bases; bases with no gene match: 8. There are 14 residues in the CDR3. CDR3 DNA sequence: TGTGCCAGCAGTTTAACAGGGGGGAGAACTGAAGCTTTCTTT. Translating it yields CASSLTGGRTEAFF. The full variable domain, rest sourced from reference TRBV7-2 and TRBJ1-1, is GAGVSQSPSNKVTEKGKDVELRCDPISGHTALYWYRQSLGQGLEFLIYFQGNSAPDKSGLPSDRFSAERTGGSVSTLTIQRTQQEDSAVYLCASSLTGGRTEAFFGQGTRLTVV.

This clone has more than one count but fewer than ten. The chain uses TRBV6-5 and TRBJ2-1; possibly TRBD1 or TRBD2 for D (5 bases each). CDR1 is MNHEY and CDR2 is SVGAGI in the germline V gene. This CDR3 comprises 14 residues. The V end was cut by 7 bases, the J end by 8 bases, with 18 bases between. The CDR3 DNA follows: TGTGCCAGCAATGGGCAGGGAGCAGTCGATGAGCAGTTCTTC. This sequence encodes CASNGQGAVDEQFF.

Here the CDR3 reads CASSSTASNEKLFF. Here the CDR3 DNA reads TGTGCCAGCAGTTCGACAGCCAGCAATGAAAAACTGTTTTTT. The chain is built from TRBV6-6 and TRBJ1-4; tentatively, D is TRBD1 (5 bases). This CDR3 comprises 14 residues. The V and J ends lost 4 bases and 5 bases respectively, with 11 bases between them. Germline V gives CDR1 MNHNY, CDR2 SVGAGI (reference sequence).

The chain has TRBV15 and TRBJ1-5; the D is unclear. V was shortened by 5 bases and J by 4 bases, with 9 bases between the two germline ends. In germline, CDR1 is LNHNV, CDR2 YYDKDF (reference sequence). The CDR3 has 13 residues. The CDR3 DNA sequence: TGTGCCACCAGCCTAGACGCAAATCAGCCCCAGCATTTT. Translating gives CATSLDANQPQHF.

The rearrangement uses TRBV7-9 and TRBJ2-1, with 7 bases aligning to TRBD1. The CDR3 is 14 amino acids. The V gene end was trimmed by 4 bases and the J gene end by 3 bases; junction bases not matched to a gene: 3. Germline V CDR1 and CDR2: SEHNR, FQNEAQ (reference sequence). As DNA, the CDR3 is TGTGCCAGCAGCTCGGGGACAGACTACAATGAGCAGTTCTTC. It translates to CASSSGTDYNEQFF.

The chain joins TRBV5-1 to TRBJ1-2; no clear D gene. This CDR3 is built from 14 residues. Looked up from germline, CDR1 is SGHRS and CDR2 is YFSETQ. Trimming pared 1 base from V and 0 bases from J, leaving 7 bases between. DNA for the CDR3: TGCGCCAGCAGCTTGACCTTCGCTAACTATGGCTACACCTTC. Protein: CASSLTFANYGYTF. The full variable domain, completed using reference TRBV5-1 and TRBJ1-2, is KAGVTQTPRYLIKTRGQQVTLSCSPISGHRSVSWYQQTPGQGLQFLFEYFSETQRNKGNFPGRFSGRQFSNSRSEMNVSTLELGDSALYLCASSLTFANYGYTFGSGTRLTVV.

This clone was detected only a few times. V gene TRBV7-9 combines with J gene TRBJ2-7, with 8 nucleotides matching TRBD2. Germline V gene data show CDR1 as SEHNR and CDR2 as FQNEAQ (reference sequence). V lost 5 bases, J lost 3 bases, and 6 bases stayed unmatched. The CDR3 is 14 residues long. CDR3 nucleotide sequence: TGTGCCAGCAGCATTAGCGGGATCTACTACGAGCAGTACTTC. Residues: CASSISGIYYEQYF.